The 30 T cell receptor beta chains in this list originate from one sample, sequenced in a study of OX40 agonist ivuxolimab in advanced cancers. Receptor amplification or capture employed the immunoSEQ multiplex PCR assay. This immuneACCESS table, as held by TCRdb, lists in-frame sequences with V and J called but not all clones. Of the missing ones, under half trace to an unresolved V gene in checked studies; the others have no known cause. The sample table records some 70,000 clones; around 89% of these occur just once. Jointly, the top ten make up more than 0.85% of the sample. Sequencing was performed on CD4+ or CD8+ T cells sorted from blood, taken in a trial of the OX40 agonist ivuxolimab. The receptors shown here come from an adult with an advanced solid tumor such as melanoma, head and neck, liver or kidney cancer.

The rearrangement joins TRBV29-1 to TRBJ2-1; D perhaps matches TRBD1 (5 bases). This CDR3 spans 13 amino acids. In germline, CDR1 is SQVTM, CDR2 ANQGSEA. V lost 1 base and J 6 bases, leaving 10 bases between the germline ends. CDR3 coding DNA: TGCAGCGTTGAAGGCAGGGTTGGCAATGAGCAGTTCTTC. It encodes CSVEGRVGNEQFF.

This chain joins TRBV18 and TRBJ2-5; no definite D call. With 4 bases removed from V and 2 bases from J, the gap between germline ends came to 8 bases. The CDR3 covers 13 residues. CDR1 KGHSH and CDR2 LQKENI come from the germline V gene. CDR3 bases: TGTGCCAGCTCACAGGGCTTGCAAGAGACCCAGTACTTC. It yields the protein CASSQGLQETQYF.

The chain combines TRBV4-1 with TRBJ2-7, with D possibly TRBD1 on 5 matching bases. The CDR3 is 15 amino acids. Germline CDR1 reads MGHRA; CDR2 reads YSYEKL. Trimming removed 3 bases from V and 7 bases from J, with 19 bases in between. The CDR3 region has the DNA TGCGCCAGCAGCCACCAATCCGGACAAGGAAGGGAGCAGTACTTC. Amino acid sequence: CASSHQSGQGREQYF.

V usage is TRBV15 and J usage is TRBJ2-2, with D unclear. V was cut by 1 base and J by 4 bases, with 10 bases left in between. The CDR3 sequence is 15 residues long. Germline CDR1 is LNHNV and CDR2 is YYDKDF (reference sequence). DNA for the CDR3: TGTGCCACCAGCAGAGTGGTTGGGATCACCGGGGAGCTGTTTTTT. It translates to CATSRVVGITGELFF.

This chain connects TRBV6-1 to TRBJ1-1; 8 nucleotides align to TRBD1. Looked up from germline, CDR1 is MNHNS and CDR2 is SASEGT. This CDR3 has 14 residues. Losses at the gene ends were 6 bases for V and 4 bases for J; bases not matched to a gene: 7. Written as DNA, the CDR3 is TGTGCCAGCAGCCTAACAGGGGGTGTCACTGAAGCTTTCTTT. Protein: CASSLTGGVTEAFF.

J is TRBJ1-1 and V is TRBV7-9; D gene uncertain. V was pared by 7 bases and J by 4 bases, with 10 bases between. The CDR3 runs 12 residues. Germline V gene lookup returns CDR1 SEHNR and CDR2 FQNEAQ (reference sequence). The CDR3 reads CASMGRSTEAFF. The CDR3 bases are TGTGCCAGCATGGGTAGGAGCACTGAAGCTTTCTTT. Full variable domain (missing parts from reference TRBV7-9 and TRBJ1-1): DTGVSQNPRHKITKRGQNVTFRCDPISEHNRLYWYRQTLGQGPEFLTYFQNEAQLEKSRLLSDRFSAERPKGSFSTLEIQRTEQGDSAMYLCASMGRSTEAFFGQGTRLTVV.

The gene calls are TRBV6-9 and TRBJ1-1; D is possibly TRBD1 (5 bases). In germline, CDR1 is MNHGY, CDR2 SVAAGI. This CDR3 has 18 amino acids. Trimming left V 8 bases short and J 0 bases short, with 25 bases between. DNA of the CDR3: TGTGCCAGCCGGCTGGGACGGATGGGGATTAAGATGAACACTGAAGCTTTCTTT. Translation: CASRLGRMGIKMNTEAFF.

This clone occurred once. V is TRBV28 and J is TRBJ1-1; tentative D call: TRBD1 (5 bases). Germline-derived CDR1 and CDR2 are MDHEN and SYDVKM. V shed 5 bases and J shed 9 bases, with 16 bases lying between them. This CDR3 contains 13 residues. The CDR3 nucleotides read TGTGCCAGCAGTGCGACAGTAGGGTTCAAAGCTTTCTTT. It encodes CASSATVGFKAFF. The full variable domain, completed using reference TRBV28 and TRBJ1-1, is DVKVTQSSRYLVKRTGEKVFLECVQDMDHENMFWYRQDPGLGLRLIYFSYDVKMKEKGDIPEGYSVSREKKERFSLILESASTNQTSMYLCASSATVGFKAFFGQGTRLTVV.

V usage is TRBV18 and J usage is TRBJ1-4; tentatively, D is TRBD1 (5 bases). The CDR3 length is 17 residues. Per the germline V gene, CDR1 is KGHSH and CDR2 is LQKENI. The V gene lost 5 bases and the J gene lost 1 base, with 17 bases spanning the gap. The CDR3 loop reads CASSARDVTGTNEKLFF. The CDR3 DNA is TGTGCCAGCTCAGCCAGGGACGTGACCGGAACTAATGAAAAACTGTTTTTT.

This clone was found once. The rearrangement links TRBV19 to TRBJ2-1, with D possibly being TRBD2 (6 bases). Germline values: CDR1 LNHDA, CDR2 SQIVND (reference sequence). The CDR3 contains 17 residues. Trimming stripped 5 bases from V and 6 bases from J, with 23 bases between. The CDR3 loop is CASSPVLTAGIRNEQFF. DNA of the CDR3: TGTGCCAGTAGTCCCGTCTTAACCGCGGGGATCCGCAATGAGCAGTTCTTC.

The chain combines TRBV7-2 with TRBJ2-5, with D uncertain. This CDR3 has 13 amino acids. Deletions cut 1 base from V and 5 bases from J, with 8 bases between. Germline loops: CDR1 SGHTA, CDR2 FQGNSA. The CDR3 nucleotides are TGTGCCAGCAGCTTAGGGTATCCTGAGACCCAGTACTTC. Translating gives CASSLGYPETQYF.

The rearrangement links TRBV18 to TRBJ2-2, with D hard to call. The CDR3 consists of 15 residues. CDR1 and CDR2 from the germline V gene are KGHSH and LQKENI. V shed 1 base and J shed 1 base, with 7 bases lying between them. CDR3 sequence reads: CASSPLLLNTGELFF. DNA for the CDR3: TGTGCCAGCTCACCACTCTTGCTGAACACCGGGGAGCTGTTTTTT.

This clone was seen a single time. Other DNA sequences within the sample encode an identical CDR3. The V call is TRBV18, the J call TRBJ2-3; D unresolved. CDR1 is KGHSH, CDR2 LQKENI, per germline. Trimming took off 3 bases at V and 5 bases at J, with 3 bases between the two ends. The CDR3 consists of 11 residues. The chain's CDR3 is CASSPEDTQYF. The DNA of the CDR3 is TGTGCCAGCTCACCCGAAGATACGCAGTATTTT.

This chain joins TRBV5-1 and TRBJ2-5, with a weak D call TRBD2 (7 bases). Germline V gene data show CDR1 as SGHRS and CDR2 as YFSETQ. The V end lost 5 bases, the J end lost 1 base, and 12 bases lay between the germline ends. The CDR3 loop spans 14 amino acids. CDR3 in amino acids: CASSSGGPQETQYF. As DNA, the CDR3 is TGCGCCAGCAGTTCGGGGGGCCCCCAAGAGACCCAGTACTTC.

This chain links TRBV2 with TRBJ1-6; unclear D gene. Germline assignment: CDR1 SNHLY and CDR2 FYNNEI. Trimming pared 4 bases from V and 11 bases from J, leaving 15 bases between. The CDR3 covers 14 residues. The CDR3, as DNA: TGTGCCAGCAGTGGGAACGGCCCCGGGCCACCCCTCCACTTT. This codes for CASSGNGPGPPLHF.

This clone was observed a few times. The chain recombines TRBV29-1 with TRBJ1-2; D uncertain. V lost 7 bases, J lost 10 bases, and 19 bases lay in between. This CDR3 is 12 amino acids long. Germline V CDR1 and CDR2: SQVTM, ANQGSEA. The CDR3 nucleotides are TGCAGCGCTGTCACGGGAGGGCAGTACTACACCTTC. This translates into CSAVTGGQYYTF.

This clone was detected only once. The V call is TRBV5-4, the J call TRBJ2-5, with unresolved D. V was clipped by 4 bases and J by 9 bases, with 19 bases between them. The CDR3 length is 14 residues. CDR1 SGHNT and CDR2 YYREEE come from the germline V gene (reference sequence). The CDR3 region is CASSPPGPQDPQYF. CDR3 sequence (DNA): TGTGCCAGCAGCCCGCCGGGCCCCCAGGATCCCCAGTACTTC.

V gene TRBV10-3 combines with J gene TRBJ2-3, with D unclear. The V end lost 4 bases, the J end lost 0 bases, and 8 bases lay between the germline ends. CDR3 size: 14 residues. CDR1 ENHRY and CDR2 SYGVKD come from the germline V gene. CDR3: CAISGTASTDTQYF. Here the CDR3 DNA reads TGTGCCATCAGTGGGACCGCTAGCACAGATACGCAGTATTTT.

The chain carries TRBV6-1 and TRBJ1-4; D gene unclear. Trimming took 5 bases from V and 6 from J, leaving 10 bases between them. Germline V gives CDR1 MNHNS, CDR2 SASEGT. This CDR3 has 13 residues. The CDR3 here is CASSMAPYEKLFF. The CDR3 DNA sequence: TGTGCCAGCAGTATGGCTCCTTATGAAAAACTGTTTTTT.

The genes are TRBV11-1 and TRBJ2-1, with TRBD1 identical over 7 bases. Germline CDR1 is SGHAT and CDR2 is FQDESV (reference sequence). After removal of 3 bases from V and 2 bases from J, the junction contained 4 bases not matched to a gene. There are 15 residues in the CDR3. CDR3 in amino acids: CASSLGQITYNEQFF. The CDR3 DNA reads as TGTGCCAGCAGCTTGGGACAGATCACCTACAATGAGCAGTTCTTC.

This chain uses TRBV29-1 with TRBJ2-5, with D possibly called TRBD1 or TRBD2 (5 bases each). CDR3 length equals 14 residues. CDR1 is SQVTM and CDR2 is ANQGSEA in the germline V gene. V was cut by 1 base and J by 9 bases, with 18 bases left in between. CDR3 sequence reads: CSVEGGDQGRAQYF. CDR3 sequence (DNA): TGCAGCGTTGAAGGTGGGGACCAGGGTCGGGCCCAGTACTTC.

The chain joins TRBV30 to TRBJ2-2; D call uncertain. The CDR3 loop spans 12 amino acids. The V gene's germline CDR1 is GTSNPN and CDR2 SVGIG (reference sequence). Trimming pared 4 bases from V and 7 bases from J, leaving 10 bases between. CDR3 in DNA: TGTGCCTGGAATTTCGCTAGCGGGGAGCTGTTTTTT. Protein product: CAWNFASGELFF.

V usage is TRBV5-1 and J usage is TRBJ2-5; tentative D call: TRBD1 (5 bases). There are 16 residues in the CDR3. V was clipped by 0 bases and J by 2 bases, with 14 bases between them. Germline values: CDR1 SGHRS, CDR2 YFSETQ. Written as DNA, the CDR3 is TGCGCCAGCAGCTTGGTGGGGCAGAGCTGGCAAGAGACCCAGTACTTC. Its protein is CASSLVGQSWQETQYF. Variable domain in full (rest from reference TRBV5-1 and TRBJ2-5): KAGVTQTPRYLIKTRGQQVTLSCSPISGHRSVSWYQQTPGQGLQFLFEYFSETQRNKGNFPGRFSGRQFSNSRSEMNVSTLELGDSALYLCASSLVGQSWQETQYFGPGTRLLVL.

The chain combines TRBV6-1 with TRBJ2-5, with TRBD2 matching over 7 bases. V lost 7 bases, J lost 3 bases, and 5 bases stayed unmatched. The CDR3 has 13 amino acids. Looked up from germline, CDR1 is MNHNS and CDR2 is SASEGT. In DNA, the CDR3 is TGTGCCAGCAAGAGGGCGGGGGAAGAGACCCAGTACTTC. Translating gives CASKRAGEETQYF.

J is TRBJ1-1 and V is TRBV6-4; the match to TRBD1 covers 9 bases. The CDR3 is 14 amino acids. V lost 3 bases, J lost 8 bases, and 7 bases stayed unmatched. From germline, CDR1 is MRHNA and CDR2 SNTAGT. The CDR3 loop is CASSDWQGTGEAFF. CDR3 sequence (DNA): TGTGCCAGCAGTGATTGGCAGGGGACAGGGGAAGCTTTCTTT.

V and J are TRBV5-5 and TRBJ2-5, with D unclear. V was cut by 2 bases and J by 2 bases, with 13 bases left in between. Germline V gene sequence: CDR1 SGHKS, CDR2 YYEKEE (reference sequence). There are 15 residues in the CDR3. CDR3 nucleotide sequence: TGTGCCAGCAGCTTTCCACCGGCAACTCAAGAGACCCAGTACTTC. Translated: CASSFPPATQETQYF.

This chain uses TRBV19 with TRBJ2-1, with 8 bases matching TRBD1. Losses at the gene ends were 4 bases for V and 8 bases for J; bases not matched to a gene: 1. The CDR3 loop spans 12 amino acids. Germline values: CDR1 LNHDA, CDR2 SQIVND (reference sequence). The CDR3 coding sequence is TGTGCCAGTAGTACACAGGGGGATGAGCAGTTCTTC. This encodes CASSTQGDEQFF.

The V and J genes are TRBV11-3 and TRBJ2-7; the match to TRBD2 covers 10 bases. This CDR3 region has 15 residues. With 1 base clipped from V and 0 bases from J, the junction kept 0 bases outside the gene matches. Germline V CDR1 and CDR2: SGHNT, YENEEA. CDR3 amino acids: CASSLVAGGSYEQYF. The CDR3 DNA reads as TGTGCCAGCAGCTTAGTAGCGGGGGGCTCCTACGAGCAGTACTTC.

The CDR3 bases are TGTGCCAGCAGTTACACGACAGGGAGCAATTCACCCCTCCACTTT. Translation gives CASSYTTGSNSPLHF. The V and J genes are TRBV6-5 and TRBJ1-6; 7 bases line up with TRBD1. V shed 2 bases and J 7 bases; nucleotides not matched to a gene: 5. This CDR3 has 15 amino acids. CDR1 is MNHEY and CDR2 is SVGAGI in the germline V gene.

The chain employs TRBV5-1 and TRBJ2-7; perhaps TRBD1 as D (5 bases). This CDR3 contains 15 residues. CDR1 SGHRS and CDR2 YFSETQ come from the germline V gene. V dropped 1 base and J dropped 3 bases, with 14 bases sitting between them. DNA of the CDR3: TGCGCCAGCAGCTTGCAGACAGACCGACTCTACGAGCAGTACTTC. It is translated as CASSLQTDRLYEQYF.